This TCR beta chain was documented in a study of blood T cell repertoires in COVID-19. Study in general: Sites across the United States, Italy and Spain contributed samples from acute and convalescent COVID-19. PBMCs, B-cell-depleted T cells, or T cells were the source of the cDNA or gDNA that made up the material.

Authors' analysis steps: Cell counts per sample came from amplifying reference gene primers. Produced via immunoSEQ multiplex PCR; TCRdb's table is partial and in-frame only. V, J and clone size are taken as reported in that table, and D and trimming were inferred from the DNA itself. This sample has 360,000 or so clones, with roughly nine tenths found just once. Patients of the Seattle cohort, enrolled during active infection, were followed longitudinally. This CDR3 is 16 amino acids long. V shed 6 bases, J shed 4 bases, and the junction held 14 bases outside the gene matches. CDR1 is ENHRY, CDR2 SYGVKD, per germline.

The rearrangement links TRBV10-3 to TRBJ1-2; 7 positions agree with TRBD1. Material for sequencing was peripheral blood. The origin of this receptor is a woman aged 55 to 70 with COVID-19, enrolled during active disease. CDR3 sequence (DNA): TGTGCCATCAGCTCCACCGGACAGGCCTACACCTATGGCTACACCTTC. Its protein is CAISSTGQAYTYGYTF.